This T cell receptor (beta chain) was recorded in a study of post-analysis software for immune sequencing data. Notes on this clonotype: The antigen remains unidentified.

General observations from the study: Patients showed TRBV5-6, TRBV5-1 and TRBV20-1 among a handful of TRBV segments more frequent than in controls. The normalized Chao1 diversity of multiple sclerosis patients was significantly lower than that of controls.

The CDR3 length is 16 residues. Per germline, CDR1 DFQATT and CDR2 SNEGSKA (reference sequence). Researchers reported that TCR beta cDNA libraries carried unique molecular identifiers. Input populations of about 1 to 11 million T cells gave rise to approximately 500,000 cDNA molecules. Each CDR3 protein is one row after TCRdb ran MiXCR on the PCR reads. The sample gives hundreds of thousands of distinct CDR3 sequences, about 57% of which show up once; 4.6% is in the top ten. Sequenced material: blood. The rearrangement uses TRBV20-1 and TRBJ2-7; D remains ambiguous. The J call may be faulty, since TRBJ2-5 better matches the DNA end. The receptor's source is a girl under 18 with multiple sclerosis. The CDR3 nucleotides are TGCAGTGCTAGAGCCCTACTCGCATCAATTACAGAGACCCAGTACTTC. Its translation: CSARALLASITETQYF.